This TCR beta chain was identified during a study of control samples from healthy donors and cancer patients. The method was immunoSEQ multiplex PCR; TCRdb's version includes in-frame clones alone and lacks a portion of them. The sample gives about 170,000 clones, approximately 94% of which show up once; approximately 1.5% is in the top ten. The germline V and J ends were trimmed by 7 bases and 0 bases, with 13 bases remaining between them. Germline CDR1 and CDR2: SGHRS and YFSETQ. This CDR3 has 14 amino acids. Sequenced material: blood. The chain uses TRBV5-1 and TRBJ1-1; no clear D. The clonotype originates from a woman younger than 35 in good health. The CDR3 nucleotides are TGCGCCAGCTGTTTAGGTTCTATGAACACTGAAGCTTTCTTT. Its protein product is CASCLGSMNTEAFF.